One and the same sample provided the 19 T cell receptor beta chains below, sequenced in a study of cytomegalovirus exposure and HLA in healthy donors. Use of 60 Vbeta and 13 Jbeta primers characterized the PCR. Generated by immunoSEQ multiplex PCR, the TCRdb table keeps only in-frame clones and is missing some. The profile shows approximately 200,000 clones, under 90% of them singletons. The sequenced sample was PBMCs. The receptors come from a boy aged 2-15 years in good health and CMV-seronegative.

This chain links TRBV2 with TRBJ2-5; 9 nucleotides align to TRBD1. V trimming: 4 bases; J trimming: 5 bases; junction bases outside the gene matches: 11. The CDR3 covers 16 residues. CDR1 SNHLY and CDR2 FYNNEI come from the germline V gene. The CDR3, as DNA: TGTGCCAGCAGTGGTTCAATTGGGACAGGGAAGGAGACCCAGTACTTC. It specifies CASSGSIGTGKETQYF.

The chain's CDR3 is CASGQQETQYF. The CDR3 region has the DNA TGTGCCAGCGGACAGCAAGAGACCCAGTACTTC. The J gene is TRBJ2-5, the V gene TRBV9; D might be TRBD1 (6 bases). Germline V gives CDR1 SGDLS, CDR2 YYNGEE. V gave up 7 bases and J gave up 2 bases, with 6 bases separating them. This CDR3 region has 11 residues. Variable domain in full (rest from reference TRBV9 and TRBJ2-5): DSGVTQTPKHLITATGQRVTLRCSPRSGDLSVYWYQQSLDQGLQFLIQYYNGEERAKGNILERFSAQQFPDLHSELNLSSLELGDSALYFCASGQQETQYFGPGTRLLVL.

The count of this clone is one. The CDR3 loop reads CASSPTDRGVGNQPQHF. For the CDR3, the DNA is TGTGCCAGTAGCCCTACTGACAGGGGCGTAGGCAATCAGCCCCAGCATTTT. The genes are TRBV19 and TRBJ1-5; 8 nucleotides agree with TRBD1. From germline, CDR1 is LNHDA and CDR2 SQIVND (reference sequence). CDR3 length equals 17 residues. V gave up 6 bases and J gave up 2 bases; unmatched junction bases: 12.

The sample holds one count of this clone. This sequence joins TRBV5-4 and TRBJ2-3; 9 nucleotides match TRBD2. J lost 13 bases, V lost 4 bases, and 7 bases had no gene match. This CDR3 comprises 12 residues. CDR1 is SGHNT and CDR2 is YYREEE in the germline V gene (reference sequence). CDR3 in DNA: TGTGCCAGCAGCACCCCCGGGACTAGCAAGTATTTT. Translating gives CASSTPGTSKYF.

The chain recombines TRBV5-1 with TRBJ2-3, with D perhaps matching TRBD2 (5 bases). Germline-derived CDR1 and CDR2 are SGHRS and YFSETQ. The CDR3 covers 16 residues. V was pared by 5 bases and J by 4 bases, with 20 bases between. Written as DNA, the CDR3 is TGCGCCAGCAGATATAATACGGGGTCCTCTGCAGATACGCAGTATTTT. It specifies CASRYNTGSSADTQYF.

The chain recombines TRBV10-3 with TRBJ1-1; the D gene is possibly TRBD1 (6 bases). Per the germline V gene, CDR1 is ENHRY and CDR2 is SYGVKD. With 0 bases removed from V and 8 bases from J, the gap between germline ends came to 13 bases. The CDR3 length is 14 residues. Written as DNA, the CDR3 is TGTGCCATCAGTGAGTCACAGGTCGGGACAGAAGCTTTCTTT. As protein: CAISESQVGTEAFF.

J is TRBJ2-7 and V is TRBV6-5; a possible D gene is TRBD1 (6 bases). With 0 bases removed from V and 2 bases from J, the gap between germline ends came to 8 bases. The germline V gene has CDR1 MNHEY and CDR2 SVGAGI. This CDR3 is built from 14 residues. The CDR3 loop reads CASSYSTGPYEQYF. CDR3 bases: TGTGCCAGCAGTTACTCGACAGGTCCCTACGAGCAGTACTTC.

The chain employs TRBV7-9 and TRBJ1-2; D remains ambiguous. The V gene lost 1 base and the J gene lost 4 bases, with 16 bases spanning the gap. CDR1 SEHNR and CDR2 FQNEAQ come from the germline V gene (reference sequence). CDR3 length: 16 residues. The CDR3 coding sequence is TGTGCCAGCAGCTTAGGTTCGCACGGAGTCTTCTATGGCTACACCTTC. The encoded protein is CASSLGSHGVFYGYTF.

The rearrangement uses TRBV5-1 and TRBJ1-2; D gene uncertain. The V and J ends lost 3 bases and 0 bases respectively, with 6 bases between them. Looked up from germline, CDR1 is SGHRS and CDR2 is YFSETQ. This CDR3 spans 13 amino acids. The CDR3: CASSSTTNYGYTF. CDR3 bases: TGCGCCAGCAGCTCAACAACTAACTATGGCTACACCTTC.

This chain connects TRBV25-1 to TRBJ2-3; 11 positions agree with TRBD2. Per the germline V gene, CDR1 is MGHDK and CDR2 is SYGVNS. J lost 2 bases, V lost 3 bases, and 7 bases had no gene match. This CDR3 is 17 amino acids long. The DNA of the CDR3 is TGTGCCAGCAGTGATGATACTAGCGGGGGATTCACAGATACGCAGTATTTT. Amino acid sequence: CASSDDTSGGFTDTQYF. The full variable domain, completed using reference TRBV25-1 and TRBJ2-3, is EADIYQTPRYLVIGTGKKITLECSQTMGHDKMYWYQQDPGMELHLIHYSYGVNSTEKGDLSSESTVSRIRTEHFPLTLESARPSHTSQYLCASSDDTSGGFTDTQYFGPGTRLTVL.

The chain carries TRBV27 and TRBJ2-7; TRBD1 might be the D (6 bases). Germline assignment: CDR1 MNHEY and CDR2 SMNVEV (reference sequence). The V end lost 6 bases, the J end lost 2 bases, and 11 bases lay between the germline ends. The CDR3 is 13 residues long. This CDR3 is CASSRDTTYEQYF. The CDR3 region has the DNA TGTGCCAGCAGCCGGGACACCACCTACGAGCAGTACTTC.

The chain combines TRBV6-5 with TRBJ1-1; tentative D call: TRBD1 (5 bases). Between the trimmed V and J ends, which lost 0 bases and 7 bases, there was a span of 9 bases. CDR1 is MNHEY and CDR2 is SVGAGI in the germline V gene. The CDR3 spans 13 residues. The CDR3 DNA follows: TGTGCCAGCAGTTACTCCCAGGGCGGTGAAGCTTTCTTT. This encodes CASSYSQGGEAFF.

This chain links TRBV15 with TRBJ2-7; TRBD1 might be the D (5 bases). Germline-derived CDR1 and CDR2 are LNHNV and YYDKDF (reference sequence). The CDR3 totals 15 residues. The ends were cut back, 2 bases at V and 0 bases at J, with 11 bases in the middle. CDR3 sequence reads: CATSRLQTASYEQYF. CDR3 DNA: TGTGCCACCAGCAGACTGCAGACAGCCTCCTACGAGCAGTACTTC.

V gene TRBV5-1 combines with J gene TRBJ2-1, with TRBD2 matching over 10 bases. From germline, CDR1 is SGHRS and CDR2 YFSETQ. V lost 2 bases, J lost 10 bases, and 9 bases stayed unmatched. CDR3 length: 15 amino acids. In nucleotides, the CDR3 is TGCGCCAGCAGCTTCCAGCGGGGGGGCGAAGTGGAGCAGTTCTTC. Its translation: CASSFQRGGEVEQFF.

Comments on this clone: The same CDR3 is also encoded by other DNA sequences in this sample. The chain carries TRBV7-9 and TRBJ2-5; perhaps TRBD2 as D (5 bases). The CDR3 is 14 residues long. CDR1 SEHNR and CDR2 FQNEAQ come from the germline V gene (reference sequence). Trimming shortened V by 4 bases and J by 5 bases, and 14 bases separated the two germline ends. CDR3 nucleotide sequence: TGTGCCAGCAGCTCCCGGGGTGGCGGGGAGACCCAGTACTTC. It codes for CASSSRGGGETQYF. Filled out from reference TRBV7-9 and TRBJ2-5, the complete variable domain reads DTGVSQNPRHKITKRGQNVTFRCDPISEHNRLYWYRQTLGQGPEFLTYFQNEAQLEKSRLLSDRFSAERPKGSFSTLEIQRTEQGDSAMYLCASSSRGGGETQYFGPGTRLLVL.

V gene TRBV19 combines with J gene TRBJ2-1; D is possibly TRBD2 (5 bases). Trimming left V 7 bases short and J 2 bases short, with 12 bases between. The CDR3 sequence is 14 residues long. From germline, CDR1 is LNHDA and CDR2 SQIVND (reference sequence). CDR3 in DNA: TGTGCCAGTACCGCCACCGGGGCCTACAATGAGCAGTTCTTC. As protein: CASTATGAYNEQFF.

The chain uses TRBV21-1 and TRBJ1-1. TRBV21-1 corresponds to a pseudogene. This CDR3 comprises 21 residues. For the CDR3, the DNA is TGTGCCAGCAGCAAGCACAGCCGTTCGGGGATACTCCTAATTTCGAACACTGAAGCTTTCTTT. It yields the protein CASSKHSRSGILLISNTEAFF.

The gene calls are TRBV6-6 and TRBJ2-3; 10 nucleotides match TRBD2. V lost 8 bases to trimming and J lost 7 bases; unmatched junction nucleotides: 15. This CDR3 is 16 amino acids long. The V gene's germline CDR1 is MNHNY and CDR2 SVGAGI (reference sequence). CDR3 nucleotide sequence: TGTGCCAGCCAGTTACAGAGAAGCGGGGGGGCGAATACGCAGTATTTT. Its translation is CASQLQRSGGANTQYF.

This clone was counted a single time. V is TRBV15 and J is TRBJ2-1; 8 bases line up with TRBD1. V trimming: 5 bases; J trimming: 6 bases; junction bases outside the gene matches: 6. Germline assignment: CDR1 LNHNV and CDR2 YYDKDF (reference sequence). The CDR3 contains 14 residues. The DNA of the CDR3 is TGTGCCACCAGCCCCAGGGGGCTAGGCAATGAGCAGTTCTTC. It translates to CATSPRGLGNEQFF.